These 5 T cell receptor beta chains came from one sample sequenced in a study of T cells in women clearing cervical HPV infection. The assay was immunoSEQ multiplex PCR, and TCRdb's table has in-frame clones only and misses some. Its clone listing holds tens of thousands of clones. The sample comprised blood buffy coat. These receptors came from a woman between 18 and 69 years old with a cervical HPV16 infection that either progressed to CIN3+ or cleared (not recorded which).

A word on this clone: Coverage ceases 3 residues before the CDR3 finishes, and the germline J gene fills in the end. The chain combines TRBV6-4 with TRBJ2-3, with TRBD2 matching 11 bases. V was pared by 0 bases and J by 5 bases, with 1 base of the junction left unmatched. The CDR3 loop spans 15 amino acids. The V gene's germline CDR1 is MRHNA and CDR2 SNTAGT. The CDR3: CASSDSSGGGDTQYF. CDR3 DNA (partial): TGTGCCAGCAGTGACTCTAGCGGGGGGGGAGATACG.

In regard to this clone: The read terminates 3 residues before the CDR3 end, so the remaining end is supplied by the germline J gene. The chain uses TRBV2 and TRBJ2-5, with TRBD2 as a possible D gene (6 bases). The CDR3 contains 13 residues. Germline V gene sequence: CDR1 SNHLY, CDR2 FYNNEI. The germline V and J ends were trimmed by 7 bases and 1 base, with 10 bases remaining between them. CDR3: CASMRGFQETQYF. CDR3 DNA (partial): TGTGCCAGCATGCGGGGTTTCCAAGAGACC.

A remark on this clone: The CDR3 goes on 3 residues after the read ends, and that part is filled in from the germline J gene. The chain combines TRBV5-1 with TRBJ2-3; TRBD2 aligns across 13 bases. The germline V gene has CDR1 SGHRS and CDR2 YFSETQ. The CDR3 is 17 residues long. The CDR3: CASSLLLAGGTMETQYF. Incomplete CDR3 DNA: TGCGCCAGCAGCTTGTTACTAGCGGGAGGGACAATGGAGACG.

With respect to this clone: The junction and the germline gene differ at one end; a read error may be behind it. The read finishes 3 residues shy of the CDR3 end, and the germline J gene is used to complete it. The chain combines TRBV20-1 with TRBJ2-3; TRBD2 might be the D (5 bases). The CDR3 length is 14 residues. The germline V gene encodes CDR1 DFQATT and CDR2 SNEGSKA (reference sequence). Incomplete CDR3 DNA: TGCGGTGCTAGTGGGCGGGCTAAGGCAGATACG. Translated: CGASGRAKADT. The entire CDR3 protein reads CGASGRAKADTQYF.

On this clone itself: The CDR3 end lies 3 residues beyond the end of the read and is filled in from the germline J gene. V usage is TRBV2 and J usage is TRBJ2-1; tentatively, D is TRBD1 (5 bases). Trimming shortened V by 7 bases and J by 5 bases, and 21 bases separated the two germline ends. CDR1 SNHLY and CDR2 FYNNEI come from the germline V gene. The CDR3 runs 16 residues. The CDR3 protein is CASTLYDAGINNEQFF. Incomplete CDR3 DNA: TGTGCCAGCACCCTTTACGACGCAGGGATCAACAATGAG.